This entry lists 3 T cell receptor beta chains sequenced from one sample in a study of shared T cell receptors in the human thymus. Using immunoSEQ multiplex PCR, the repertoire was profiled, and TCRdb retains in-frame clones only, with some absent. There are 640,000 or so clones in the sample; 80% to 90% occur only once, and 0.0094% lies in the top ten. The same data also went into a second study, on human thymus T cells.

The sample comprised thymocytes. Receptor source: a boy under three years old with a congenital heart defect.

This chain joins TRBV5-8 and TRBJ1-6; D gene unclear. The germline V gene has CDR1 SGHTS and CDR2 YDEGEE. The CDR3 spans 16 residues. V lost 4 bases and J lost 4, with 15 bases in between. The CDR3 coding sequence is TGTGCCAGCAGCCTACCATCGGCGGTGTATAATTCACCCCTCCACTTT. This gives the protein CASSLPSAVYNSPLHF.

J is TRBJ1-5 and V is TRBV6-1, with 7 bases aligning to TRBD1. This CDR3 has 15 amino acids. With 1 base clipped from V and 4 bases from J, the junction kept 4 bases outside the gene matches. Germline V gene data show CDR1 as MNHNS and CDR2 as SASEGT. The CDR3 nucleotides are TGTGCCAGCAGTGAAGGGGGGACAGATAATCAGCCCCAGCATTTT. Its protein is CASSEGGTDNQPQHF.

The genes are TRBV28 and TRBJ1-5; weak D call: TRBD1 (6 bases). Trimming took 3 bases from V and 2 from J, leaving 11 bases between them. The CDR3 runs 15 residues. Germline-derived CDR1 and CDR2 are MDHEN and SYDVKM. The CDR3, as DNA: TGTGCCAGCAGTTTTGGCAGGGGTGGCAATCAGCCCCAGCATTTT. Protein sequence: CASSFGRGGNQPQHF. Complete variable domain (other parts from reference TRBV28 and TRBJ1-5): DVKVTQSSRYLVKRTGEKVFLECVQDMDHENMFWYRQDPGLGLRLIYFSYDVKMKEKGDIPEGYSVSREKKERFSLILESASTNQTSMYLCASSFGRGGNQPQHFGDGTRLSIL.